Shown below are 18 T cell receptor beta chains from a single sample sequenced in a study of OX40 agonist ivuxolimab in advanced cancers. Method: immunoSEQ multiplex PCR; TCRdb's copy keeps in-frame clones and lacks some. The data show 65,000 to 95,000 clones, approximately 94% seen once. The specimen was CD4+ or CD8+ T cells sorted from blood, collected in a trial of the OX40 agonist ivuxolimab. The source is an adult with an advanced solid tumor such as melanoma, head and neck, liver or kidney cancer.

This clone was picked up one time. This rearrangement joins TRBV4-1 to TRBJ2-4; D gene ambiguous. CDR1 MGHRA and CDR2 YSYEKL come from the germline V gene. The CDR3 spans 15 residues. V was trimmed by 3 bases and J by 0 bases, leaving 9 bases between them. Here the CDR3 DNA reads TGCGCCAGCAGCCAGTTGGTCGGAGCCAAAAACATTCAGTACTTC. Translated, it gives CASSQLVGAKNIQYF.

The chain is built from TRBV2 and TRBJ2-1; 14 positions agree with TRBD2. Germline V gene sequence: CDR1 SNHLY, CDR2 FYNNEI. The CDR3 is 16 residues long. J gave up 2 bases and V 7 bases, and 4 bases lay outside the gene matches. The DNA for the CDR3 is TGTGCCAGCATGACTAGCGGGGGGGCCCCCTACAATGAGCAGTTCTTC. Encoded protein: CASMTSGGAPYNEQFF.

The J gene is TRBJ2-7, the V gene TRBV4-3; 11 bases match TRBD2. This CDR3 has 16 residues. The germline V gene encodes CDR1 LGHNA and CDR2 YSLEER. The junction had 5 bases not matched to a gene; V was cut back by 0 bases and J by 4 bases. The CDR3 coding sequence is TGCGCCAGCAGCCAAGATCGAGCTAGCGGGAGGTACGAGCAGTACTTC. This translates into CASSQDRASGRYEQYF.

This rearrangement joins TRBV5-1 to TRBJ1-6, with a tentative D call TRBD1 (5 bases). The CDR3 loop spans 14 amino acids. Germline V gene lookup returns CDR1 SGHRS and CDR2 YFSETQ. The germline V and J ends were trimmed by 4 bases and 3 bases, with 8 bases remaining between them. The CDR3 loop reads CASSLDSYNSPLHF. CDR3 bases: TGCGCCAGCAGCCTAGACAGCTATAATTCACCCCTCCACTTT.

The V and J genes are TRBV10-3 and TRBJ2-5; D not resolved. Germline lookup yields CDR1 ENHRY and CDR2 SYGVKD. The CDR3 contains 13 residues. V was clipped by 2 bases and J by 7 bases, with 11 bases between them. CDR3 in amino acids: CAISEPRAVTQYF. The CDR3 nucleotides read TGTGCCATCAGTGAGCCCCGGGCCGTGACCCAGTACTTC.

The genes are TRBV28 and TRBJ2-7; 9 bases are a match to TRBD2. The CDR3 consists of 15 residues. Looked up from germline, CDR1 is MDHEN and CDR2 is SYDVKM. The V and J ends lost 3 bases and 2 bases, in that order; junction bases with no gene match: 5. CDR3 DNA sequence: TGTGCCAGCAGTTTTCTAGCGGGAACCCCCTACGAGCAGTACTTC. It translates to CASSFLAGTPYEQYF.

The V and J genes are TRBV4-1 and TRBJ2-7, with D possibly being TRBD1 (5 bases). CDR3 length equals 13 residues. The germline V gene has CDR1 MGHRA and CDR2 YSYEKL. V shed 6 bases and J shed 0 bases, with 9 bases lying between them. CDR3 sequence reads: CASSSDISYEQYF. Here the CDR3 DNA reads TGCGCCAGCAGTTCGGACATCTCCTACGAGCAGTACTTC.

This clone has only one observation. V is TRBV7-8 and J is TRBJ2-7, with 9 bases that match TRBD1. Trimming at V came to 2 bases and at J to 2 bases, leaving 4 bases not matched to a gene. Germline-derived CDR1 and CDR2 are SGHVS and FQNEAQ. CDR3 length equals 15 residues. This CDR3 is CASSLSGTGTYEQYF. The CDR3 bases are TGTGCCAGCAGCTTATCCGGGACAGGGACCTACGAGCAGTACTTC.

The J gene is TRBJ2-7, the V gene TRBV9; TRBD1 agrees at 10 bases. CDR3 length: 14 residues. The V and J ends lost 4 bases and 6 bases, in that order; junction bases with no gene match: 7. Germline V gives CDR1 SGDLS, CDR2 YYNGEE. This CDR3 is CASSSGQGSGEQYF. In DNA, the CDR3 is TGTGCCAGCAGCTCGGGACAGGGGAGCGGCGAGCAGTACTTC.

The V and J genes are TRBV6-5 and TRBJ2-7; D gene unclear. V lost 2 bases and J 3 bases, leaving 17 bases between the germline ends. The CDR3 runs 16 residues. Germline CDR1 reads MNHEY; CDR2 reads SVGAGI. For the CDR3, the DNA is TGTGCCAGCAGTTACACTCTTACAGAAGGCTTCTACGAGCAGTACTTC. Translation: CASSYTLTEGFYEQYF.

The chain recombines TRBV6-1 with TRBJ2-2, with 8 bases lining up with TRBD2. The CDR3 runs to 14 residues. V trimming: 6 bases; J trimming: 4 bases; junction bases outside the gene matches: 4. CDR1 and CDR2 from the germline V gene are MNHNS and SASEGT. In DNA, the CDR3 is TGTGCCAGCAGCGGGGGGGAAATCACCGGGGAGCTGTTTTTT. The encoded protein is CASSGGEITGELFF.

The chain joins TRBV28 to TRBJ2-4, with no clear D. CDR1 and CDR2 from the germline V gene are MDHEN and SYDVKM. V was pared by 6 bases and J by 6 bases, with 9 bases between. This CDR3 has 12 amino acids. This CDR3 reads CASSLVGNIQYF. The CDR3 DNA sequence: TGTGCCAGCAGCCTAGTGGGAAACATTCAGTACTTC.

This chain connects TRBV7-9 to TRBJ1-2; D ambiguous. V lost 1 base and J 8 bases, leaving 11 bases between the germline ends. Germline CDR1 SEHNR, CDR2 FQNEAQ (reference sequence). This CDR3 spans 13 amino acids. The CDR3 is CASSLVREGGYTF. DNA for the CDR3: TGTGCCAGCAGCTTAGTTAGGGAAGGAGGCTACACCTTC.

This sequence joins TRBV27 and TRBJ2-1; no definite D call. Trimming stripped 7 bases from V and 0 bases from J, with 13 bases between. Per the germline V gene, CDR1 is MNHEY and CDR2 is SMNVEV (reference sequence). This CDR3 is 15 amino acids long. For the CDR3, the DNA is TGTGCCAGCACCCTGACTCCAAGCTCCTACAATGAGCAGTTCTTC. Encoded protein: CASTLTPSSYNEQFF.

The chain carries TRBV7-8 and TRBJ1-4; 12 bases match TRBD1. V lost 6 bases and J lost 8; bases outside the gene matches: 4. CDR3 length: 14 residues. CDR1 SGHVS and CDR2 FQNEAQ come from the germline V gene. The CDR3 loop reads CASSSGTGGEKLFF. For the CDR3, the DNA is TGTGCCAGCAGTTCCGGGACAGGGGGCGAAAAACTGTTTTTT.

The rearrangement joins TRBV4-3 to TRBJ1-1, with D perhaps matching TRBD1 (5 bases). The CDR3 extends over 16 amino acids. Germline V lookup: CDR1 LGHNA, CDR2 YSLEER. V was cut by 0 bases and J by 1 base, with 12 bases left in between. The chain's CDR3 is CASSQDTGDQNTEAFF. The DNA for the CDR3 is TGCGCCAGCAGCCAAGATACGGGGGACCAGAACACTGAAGCTTTCTTT.

This clone was counted a single time. J is TRBJ2-7 and V is TRBV9; 7 bases match TRBD1. This CDR3 spans 16 amino acids. Germline values: CDR1 SGDLS, CDR2 YYNGEE. V lost 2 bases to trimming and J lost 2 bases; unmatched junction nucleotides: 10. In DNA form, the CDR3 reads TGTGCCAGCAGCGTTAGTCCGGGACAGCCGACCTACGAGCAGTACTTC. This translates into CASSVSPGQPTYEQYF.

This sequence joins TRBV28 and TRBJ2-7; D remains unclear. From germline, CDR1 is MDHEN and CDR2 SYDVKM. V was clipped by 5 bases and J by 0 bases, with 14 bases between them. The CDR3 contains 15 residues. CDR3 amino acids: CASSPLVGNSYEQYF. In DNA, the CDR3 is TGTGCCAGCAGTCCCCTTGTGGGAAACTCCTACGAGCAGTACTTC.